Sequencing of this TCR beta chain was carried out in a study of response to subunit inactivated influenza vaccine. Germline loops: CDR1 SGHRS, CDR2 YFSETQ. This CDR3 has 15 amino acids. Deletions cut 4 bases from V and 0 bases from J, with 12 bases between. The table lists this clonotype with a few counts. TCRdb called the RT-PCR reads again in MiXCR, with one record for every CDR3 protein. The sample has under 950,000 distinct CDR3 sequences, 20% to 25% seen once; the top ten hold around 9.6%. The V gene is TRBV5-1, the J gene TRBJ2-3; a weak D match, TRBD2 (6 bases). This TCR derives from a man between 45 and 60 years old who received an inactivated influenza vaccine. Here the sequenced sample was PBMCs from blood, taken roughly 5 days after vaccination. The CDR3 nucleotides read TGCGCCAGCAGCCCGGGACTGCAGAGCACAGATACGCAGTATTTT. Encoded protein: CASSPGLQSTDTQYF.